These 18 T cell receptor beta chains were sequenced from one sample in a study of blood T cell repertoires in COVID-19. Profiled with immunoSEQ multiplex PCR; TCRdb holds only in-frame clones, not every one. The sample contains roughly 100,000 clones, over 75% of which appear only once. The sample was peripheral blood. The source is a man aged 45-60 years with acute or convalescent COVID-19.

V and J are TRBV12-3 or TRBV12-4 and TRBJ2-1; a weak D match, TRBD2 (6 bases). The CDR3 extends over 11 amino acids. V was trimmed by 7 bases and J by 9 bases, leaving 10 bases between them. In DNA form, the CDR3 reads TGTGCCAGCATTGGGGGGACTGAGCAGTTCTTC. Its translation is CASIGGTEQFF.

The chain couples TRBV27 to TRBJ2-3; D might be TRBD1 (5 bases). CDR1 is MNHEY, CDR2 SMNVEV, per germline (reference sequence). V lost 1 base and J 4 bases, leaving 12 bases between the germline ends. The CDR3 consists of 15 residues. The CDR3, as DNA: TGTGCCAGCAGTTTATTATCAGGGTTCCCAGATACGCAGTATTTT. Translating it yields CASSLLSGFPDTQYF.

This chain connects TRBV28 to TRBJ1-5; no reliable D call. V lost 10 bases and J 3 bases, leaving 13 bases between the germline ends. The CDR3 extends over 13 amino acids. CDR1 is MDHEN and CDR2 is SYDVKM in the germline V gene. The CDR3 loop is CANKDKFNQPQHF. CDR3 nucleotides: TGTGCCAACAAAGACAAGTTCAATCAGCCCCAGCATTTT.

The V gene is TRBV19, the J gene TRBJ2-7, with TRBD1 matching over 7 bases. V lost 3 bases, J lost 5 bases, and 4 bases stayed unmatched. The germline V gene has CDR1 LNHDA and CDR2 SQIVND (reference sequence). This CDR3 contains 13 residues. The CDR3 sequence: CASSIEGANEQYF. The CDR3 coding sequence is TGTGCCAGTAGTATTGAGGGGGCGAACGAGCAGTACTTC.

The gene calls are TRBV3-1 (or the pseudogene TRBV3-2) and TRBJ2-3; 8 bases match TRBD1. In germline, CDR1 is LGHDT, CDR2 YNNKEL (reference sequence). V lost 6 bases and J lost 0; bases outside the gene matches: 20. The CDR3 sequence is 20 residues long. CDR3 sequence (DNA): TGTGCCAGCAGTGCAACAGGGGGAGGTTGGAGCGGCCCCAGCACAGATACGCAGTATTTT. Translating gives CASSATGGGWSGPSTDTQYF.

The chain combines TRBV19 with TRBJ1-5; D is possibly TRBD1 (6 bases). Germline V CDR1 and CDR2: LNHDA, SQIVND (reference sequence). This CDR3 is built from 13 residues. V lost 4 bases and J lost 9, with 13 bases in between. CDR3 bases: TGTGCCAGTAGTACGAGGGGGAGGGGGCCCCAGCATTTT. It yields the protein CASSTRGRGPQHF.

CDR3 nucleotides: TGCGCCAGCAGCCCGACTAGCGGGAGGGCCCCGAGCCCCTTCACAGATACGCAGTATTTT. This codes for CASSPTSGRAPSPFTDTQYF. The chain combines TRBV4-1 with TRBJ2-3; 14 bases are a match to TRBD2. The CDR3 totals 20 residues. V was clipped by 4 bases and J by 2 bases; unmatched bases: 14. The V gene's germline CDR1 is MGHRA and CDR2 YSYEKL.

V usage is TRBV19 and J usage is TRBJ1-4, with 8 bases aligning to TRBD1. This CDR3 region has 15 residues. V was pared by 3 bases and J by 8 bases, with 8 bases of the junction left unmatched. CDR1 is LNHDA, CDR2 SQIVND, per germline (reference sequence). The CDR3 DNA reads as TGTGCCAGTAGTATGGACGGCAGGGGGCGAGAAAAACTGTTTTTT. Amino acids: CASSMDGRGREKLFF.

This chain links TRBV7-9 with TRBJ2-1; 9 nucleotides align to TRBD1. Unmatched junction bases numbered 2, after V lost 3 bases and J lost 2 bases. This CDR3 is built from 15 residues. Germline V lookup: CDR1 SEHNR, CDR2 FQNEAQ (reference sequence). This CDR3 reads CASSFTGGPYNEQFF. The CDR3 region has the DNA TGTGCCAGCAGCTTCACAGGGGGCCCCTACAATGAGCAGTTCTTC.

CDR3 protein: CASSHPGSYNEQFF. CDR3 in DNA: TGTGCCAGCAGCCATCCGGGATCCTACAATGAGCAGTTCTTC. The chain employs TRBV11-2 and TRBJ2-1, with TRBD2 as a possible D gene (5 bases). Trimming left V 5 bases short and J 1 base short, with 9 bases between. The CDR3 consists of 14 residues. CDR1 and CDR2 (germline): SGHAT, FQNNGV. Complete variable domain (other parts from reference TRBV11-2 and TRBJ2-1): EAGVAQSPRYKIIEKRQSVAFWCNPISGHATLYWYQQILGQGPKLLIQFQNNGVVDDSQLPKDRFSAERLKGVDSTLKIQPAKLEDSAVYLCASSHPGSYNEQFFGPGTRLTVL.

The sample holds a few counts of this clone. The chain uses TRBV10-1 and TRBJ2-2; the match to TRBD1 covers 8 bases. The V gene's germline CDR1 is WNHNN and CDR2 SYGVQD (reference sequence). The CDR3 spans 16 residues. V was pared by 5 bases and J by 4 bases, with 9 bases of the junction left unmatched. Written as DNA, the CDR3 is TGCGCCAGCAGTACAGACAGGGGACCGAGCACCGGGGAGCTGTTTTTT. It is translated as CASSTDRGPSTGELFF.

This chain connects TRBV6-1 to TRBJ2-7; 14 bases are shared with TRBD2. The germline gives CDR1 MNHNS, CDR2 SASEGT. The CDR3 totals 14 residues. V gave up 3 bases and J gave up 6 bases; unmatched junction bases: 1. The CDR3 region is CASSETSGRGEQYF. CDR3 DNA sequence: TGTGCCAGCAGTGAGACTAGCGGGAGGGGCGAGCAGTACTTC.

This clone appeared a few times. The chain uses TRBV2 and TRBJ2-5; TRBD1 agrees at 8 bases. This CDR3 contains 15 residues. CDR1 and CDR2 (germline): SNHLY, FYNNEI. The V and J ends lost 6 bases and 5 bases, in that order; junction bases with no gene match: 11. The CDR3 DNA reads TGTGCCAGCAGCCCCGGGACAGGAGAAATGGAGACCCAGTACTTC. Its translation is CASSPGTGEMETQYF.

This rearrangement joins TRBV19 to TRBJ2-1, with 7 bases aligning to TRBD2. The CDR3 is 15 residues long. The germline V gene has CDR1 LNHDA and CDR2 SQIVND (reference sequence). Trimming took 3 bases from V and 7 from J; bases not matched to a gene: 9. CDR3 in amino acids: CASSIHAGVANEQFF. CDR3 nucleotide sequence: TGTGCCAGTAGTATCCACGCGGGAGTGGCAAATGAGCAGTTCTTC.

This clone was picked up one time. The V gene is TRBV28, the J gene TRBJ1-1; D gene ambiguous. The CDR3 is made up of 15 amino acids. Trimming stripped 5 bases from V and 2 bases from J, with 15 bases between. Germline V lookup: CDR1 MDHEN, CDR2 SYDVKM. The CDR3 sequence is CASSTSYNFNTEAFF. CDR3 nucleotide sequence: TGTGCCAGCAGTACATCGTATAATTTTAACACTGAAGCTTTCTTT.

This sequence joins TRBV3-1 (or the pseudogene TRBV3-2) and TRBJ1-2; no reliable D call. Trimming removed 4 bases from V and 0 bases from J, with 12 bases in between. Germline V gene lookup returns CDR1 LGHDT and CDR2 YNNKEL (reference sequence). The CDR3 loop spans 15 amino acids. CDR3 loop: CASSPGGLANYGYTF. The CDR3 nucleotides are TGTGCCAGCAGCCCTGGAGGGCTCGCTAACTATGGCTACACCTTC.

The chain joins TRBV4-2 to TRBJ2-7; D is unclear. The CDR3 has 15 amino acids. Trimming took off 0 bases at V and 4 bases at J, with 13 bases between the two ends. CDR1 and CDR2 (germline): LGHNA, YNFKEQ. CDR3 coding DNA: TGTGCCAGCAGCCAAGAGAACCCTATCCTATACGAGCAGTACTTC. This translates into CASSQENPILYEQYF.

The chain employs TRBV5-6 and TRBJ2-5; D gene unclear. V was shortened by 0 bases and J by 4 bases, with 16 bases between the two germline ends. Germline V gives CDR1 SGHDT, CDR2 YYEEEE. The CDR3 sequence is 16 residues long. The CDR3: CASSLGGSGPPETQYF. CDR3 bases: TGTGCCAGCAGCTTGGGCGGATCGGGTCCCCCAGAGACCCAGTACTTC.